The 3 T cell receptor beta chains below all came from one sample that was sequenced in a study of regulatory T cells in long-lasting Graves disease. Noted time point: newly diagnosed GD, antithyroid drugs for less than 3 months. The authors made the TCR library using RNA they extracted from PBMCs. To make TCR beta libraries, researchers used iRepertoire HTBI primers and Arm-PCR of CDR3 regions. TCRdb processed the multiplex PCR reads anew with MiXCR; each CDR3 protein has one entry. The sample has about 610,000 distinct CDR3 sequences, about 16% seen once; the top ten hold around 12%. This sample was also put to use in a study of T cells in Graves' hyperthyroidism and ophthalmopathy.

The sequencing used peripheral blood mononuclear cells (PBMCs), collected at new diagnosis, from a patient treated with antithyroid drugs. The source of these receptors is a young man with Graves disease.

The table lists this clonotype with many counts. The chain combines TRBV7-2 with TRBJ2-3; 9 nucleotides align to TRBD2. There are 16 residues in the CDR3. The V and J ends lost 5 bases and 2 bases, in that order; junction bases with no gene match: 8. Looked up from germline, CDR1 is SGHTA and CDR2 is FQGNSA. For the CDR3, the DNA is TGTGCCAGCAGCCCAGCGACTAGCGGAGACACAGATACGCAGTATTTT. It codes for CASSPATSGDTDTQYF.

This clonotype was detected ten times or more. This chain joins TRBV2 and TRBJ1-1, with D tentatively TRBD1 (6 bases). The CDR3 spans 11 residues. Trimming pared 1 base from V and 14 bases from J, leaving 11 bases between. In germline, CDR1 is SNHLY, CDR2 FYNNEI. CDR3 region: CASSEGGASFF. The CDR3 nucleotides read TGTGCCAGCAGTGAAGGGGGGGCGTCCTTCTTT.

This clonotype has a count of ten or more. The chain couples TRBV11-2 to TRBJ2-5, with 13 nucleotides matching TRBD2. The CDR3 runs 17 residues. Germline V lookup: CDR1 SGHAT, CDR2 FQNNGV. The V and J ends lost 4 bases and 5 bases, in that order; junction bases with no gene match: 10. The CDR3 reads CASSSWTSGREGETQYF. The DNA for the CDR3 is TGTGCCAGCAGCTCCTGGACTAGCGGGAGAGAAGGGGAGACCCAGTACTTC.